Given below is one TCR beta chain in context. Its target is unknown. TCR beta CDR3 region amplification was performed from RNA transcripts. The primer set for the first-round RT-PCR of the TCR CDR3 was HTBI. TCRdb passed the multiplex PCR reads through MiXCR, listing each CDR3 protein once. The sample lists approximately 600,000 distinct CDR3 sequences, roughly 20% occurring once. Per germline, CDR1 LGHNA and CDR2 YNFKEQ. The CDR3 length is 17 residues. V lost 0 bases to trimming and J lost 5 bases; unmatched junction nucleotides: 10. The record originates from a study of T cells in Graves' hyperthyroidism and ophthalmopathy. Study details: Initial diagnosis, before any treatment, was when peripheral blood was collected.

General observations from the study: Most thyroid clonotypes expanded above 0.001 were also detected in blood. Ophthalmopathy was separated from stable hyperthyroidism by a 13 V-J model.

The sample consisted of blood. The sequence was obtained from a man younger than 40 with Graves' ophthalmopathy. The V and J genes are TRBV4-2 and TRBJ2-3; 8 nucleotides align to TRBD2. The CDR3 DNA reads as TGTGCCAGCAGCCAAGAGGCCTATAGCGGGATTATAGATACGCAGTATTTT. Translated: CASSQEAYSGIIDTQYF.